These 7 T cell receptor beta chains came from one sample sequenced in a study of molecular identifiers for immune sequencing clone quantification. Via MiXCR, TCRdb re-called the PCR reads, giving one row per CDR3 protein. Here the sample spans approximately 320,000 distinct CDR3 sequences, roughly a quarter being singletons. The specimen sequenced was naive CD8+ T cells from blood, with Jurkat cell RNA spiked in. Subset here: FACS-sorted CD8+CD4-CCR7+CD45RA+ naive T cells. These receptors all come from a human donor in good health. Some libraries in this study had Jurkat cell RNA spiked in.

This chain links TRBV19 with TRBJ2-2; no clear D gene. Germline loops: CDR1 LNHDA, CDR2 SQIVND (reference sequence). The CDR3 extends over 14 amino acids. The V end lost 3 bases, the J end lost 3 bases, and 8 bases lay between the germline ends. The CDR3 DNA follows: TGTGCCAGTAGTATTTGGAGTTACACCGGGGAGCTGTTTTTT. Protein: CASSIWSYTGELFF.

The chain carries TRBV5-1 and TRBJ1-4, with D maybe TRBD1 (6 bases). Germline CDR1 and CDR2: SGHRS and YFSETQ. CDR3 length: 14 residues. With 8 bases removed from V and 4 bases from J, the gap between germline ends came to 15 bases. In DNA, the CDR3 is TGCGCCAGTCGATTTGACAGGAATAATGAAAAACTGTTTTTT. Translating gives CASRFDRNNEKLFF.

V and J are TRBV20-1 and TRBJ1-6; D gene uncertain. The CDR3 runs to 15 residues. The V gene's germline CDR1 is DFQATT and CDR2 SNEGSKA (reference sequence). V was clipped by 4 bases and J by 0 bases, with 10 bases between them. CDR3: CSATDRSSYNSPLHF. The CDR3 DNA is TGCAGTGCTACTGACCGGAGCTCCTATAATTCACCCCTCCACTTT.

Ten or more counts support this clonotype. The J gene is TRBJ2-3, the V gene TRBV18, with 8 bases identical to TRBD2. The CDR3 consists of 15 residues. Losses at the gene ends were 3 bases for V and 4 bases for J; bases not matched to a gene: 6. The germline CDR1 and CDR2 sequences are KGHSH and LQKENI. CDR3 DNA: TGTGCCAGCTCACCGGGACTAGAGATTTCAGATACGCAGTATTTT. Amino acids: CASSPGLEISDTQYF.

This clonotype was counted between two and nine times. The chain combines TRBV14 with TRBJ1-1; 10 positions match TRBD1. The germline V gene encodes CDR1 SGHDN and CDR2 FVKESK. This CDR3 has 16 residues. Trimming took 6 bases from V and 7 from J; bases not matched to a gene: 14. The DNA of the CDR3 is TGTGCCAGCAGTTTTTGGGCGGGACAGGGGATCAATGAAGCTTTCTTT. Protein product: CASSFWAGQGINEAFF.

The table lists this clonotype with many counts. The chain links TRBV20-1 to TRBJ1-2; the D is unclear. CDR3 size: 11 residues. Trimming took off 4 bases at V and 2 bases at J, with 5 bases between the two ends. CDR1 is DFQATT and CDR2 is SNEGSKA in the germline V gene (reference sequence). CDR3 protein: CSATENYGYTF. As DNA, the CDR3 is TGCAGTGCTACTGAAAACTATGGCTACACCTTC.

This clonotype has a handful of counts. The chain has TRBV3-1 and TRBJ2-3, with TRBD2 matching over 15 bases. The CDR3 is 19 residues long. Germline CDR1 LGHDT, CDR2 YNNKEL (reference sequence). V lost 1 base to trimming and J lost 3 bases; unmatched junction nucleotides: 8. The CDR3: CASSQVGLAGGIETDTQYF. The CDR3 bases are TGTGCCAGCAGCCAAGTGGGACTAGCGGGAGGTATTGAAACAGATACGCAGTATTTT.